The 24 T cell receptor beta chains reported below all come from one sample, sequenced in a study of blood T cell repertoires in COVID-19. The repertoire was sequenced with immunoSEQ multiplex PCR; TCRdb's copy has only in-frame clones and lacks some. The sample consists of about 24,000 clones, 80% to 90% of them appearing once. Sequences were obtained from peripheral blood. Source of these receptors: a human donor with active COVID-19. The donor label of this sample is uncertain.

This chain connects TRBV3-1 (or the pseudogene TRBV3-2) to TRBJ2-6, with D tentatively TRBD1 (6 bases). The ends were cut back, 1 base at V and 4 bases at J, with 20 bases in the middle. The germline CDR1 and CDR2 sequences are LGHDT and YNNKEL (reference sequence). The CDR3 is 19 amino acids. The CDR3 reads CASSQVTGHASLGANVLTF. CDR3 coding DNA: TGTGCCAGCAGCCAAGTTACGGGACACGCATCCCTGGGGGCCAACGTCCTGACTTTC.

The V and J genes are TRBV2 and TRBJ2-5; the match to TRBD1 covers 7 bases. Per germline, CDR1 SNHLY and CDR2 FYNNEI. Losses at the gene ends were 6 bases for V and 5 bases for J; bases not matched to a gene: 9. CDR3 length equals 14 residues. Here the CDR3 DNA reads TGTGCCAGCAGCCGACAAGGGGGCGGGGAGACCCAGTACTTC. Protein product: CASSRQGGGETQYF.

This chain links TRBV3-1 (or the pseudogene TRBV3-2) with TRBJ1-1, with D perhaps TRBD1 (6 bases). The CDR3 covers 14 residues. CDR1 LGHDT and CDR2 YNNKEL come from the germline V gene (reference sequence). V was cut by 2 bases and J by 4 bases, with 11 bases left in between. As DNA, the CDR3 is TGTGCCAGCAGCCAACTTACAGGGAGCACTGAAGCTTTCTTT. It specifies CASSQLTGSTEAFF.

V and J are TRBV6-5 and TRBJ2-5; D ambiguous. V lost 2 bases and J 0 bases, leaving 7 bases between the germline ends. The length of the CDR3 is 14 residues. Germline V lookup: CDR1 MNHEY, CDR2 SVGAGI. CDR3 sequence reads: CASSYGPNQETQYF. CDR3 DNA: TGTGCCAGCAGTTACGGCCCGAACCAAGAGACCCAGTACTTC.

The chain links TRBV11-3 to TRBJ2-5, with TRBD2 identical over 10 bases. CDR3 length: 14 residues. The V gene end was trimmed by 5 bases and the J gene end by 3 bases; junction bases not matched to a gene: 3. The germline V gene has CDR1 SGHNT and CDR2 YENEEA. CDR3 nucleotide sequence: TGTGCCAGCAGCCCAGGACTAGCGGAAGAGACCCAGTACTTC. This gives the protein CASSPGLAEETQYF.

V usage is TRBV6-6 and J usage is TRBJ2-1; 8 nucleotides match TRBD1. CDR3 length: 12 amino acids. The V gene end was trimmed by 0 bases and the J gene end by 15 bases; junction bases not matched to a gene: 4. Germline V gene lookup returns CDR1 MNHNY and CDR2 SVGAGI (reference sequence). The CDR3 DNA sequence: TGTGCCAGCAGTTACTCAGGCAGGGGGCGGTTCTTC. Protein sequence: CASSYSGRGRFF.

The chain uses TRBV9 and TRBJ2-1, with 9 bases that match TRBD1. The CDR3 runs 14 residues. The V and J ends lost 3 bases and 9 bases, in that order; junction bases with no gene match: 7. Germline CDR1 reads SGDLS; CDR2 reads YYNGEE. The CDR3 protein is CASSAGTGRSEQFF. In nucleotides, the CDR3 is TGTGCCAGCAGCGCAGGGACAGGGCGGAGTGAGCAGTTCTTC.

The V call is TRBV25-1, the J call TRBJ2-2; 9 bases are shared with TRBD1. Germline V gives CDR1 MGHDK, CDR2 SYGVNS. With 8 bases clipped from V and 6 bases from J, the junction kept 7 bases outside the gene matches. This CDR3 contains 14 residues. The CDR3 DNA reads as TGTGCCAGCCGGGGACAGGGTTATCCCGGGGAGCTGTTTTTT. It codes for CASRGQGYPGELFF.

The chain is built from TRBV19 and TRBJ2-2, with 14 nucleotides matching TRBD2. This CDR3 has 15 residues. CDR1 and CDR2 (germline): LNHDA, SQIVND (reference sequence). After removal of 8 bases from V and 3 bases from J, the junction contained 2 bases not matched to a gene. The CDR3, as DNA: TGTGCCAGTTCGGGACTAGCGGGGGACACCGGGGAGCTGTTTTTT. Amino acids: CASSGLAGDTGELFF.

The chain uses TRBV30 and TRBJ1-5; D may be TRBD1 (6 bases). The CDR3 spans 17 residues. V shed 0 bases and J shed 9 bases, with 24 bases lying between them. The germline V gene encodes CDR1 GTSNPN and CDR2 SVGIG (reference sequence). CDR3 in amino acids: CAWSVNLLIRGIGPQHF. The CDR3 DNA reads as TGTGCCTGGAGTGTAAATCTGTTGATCAGGGGCATAGGGCCCCAGCATTTT.

The V and J genes are TRBV2 and TRBJ1-2; tentatively, D is TRBD1 (5 bases). The germline V gene has CDR1 SNHLY and CDR2 FYNNEI. The V end lost 3 bases, the J end lost 4 bases, and 12 bases lay between the germline ends. The CDR3 runs 14 residues. The CDR3 region is CASSERQKIYGYTF. The CDR3 DNA sequence: TGTGCCAGCAGTGAGCGACAGAAGATCTATGGCTACACCTTC.

The gene calls are TRBV19 and TRBJ2-7; D call uncertain. This CDR3 region has 14 residues. Germline V CDR1 and CDR2: LNHDA, SQIVND (reference sequence). V gave up 1 base and J gave up 0 bases, with 7 bases separating them. The CDR3 DNA sequence: TGTGCCAGTAGTATAGGAGCCCTCTCCTACGAGCAGTACTTC. As protein: CASSIGALSYEQYF.

The chain employs TRBV28 and TRBJ1-2, with no clear D. Germline V gene sequence: CDR1 MDHEN, CDR2 SYDVKM. The CDR3 is 13 amino acids. V lost 3 bases and J 8 bases, leaving 13 bases between the germline ends. CDR3 sequence (DNA): TGTGCCAGCAGTTTCGGTTACAGAGCCGGCTACACCTTC. This encodes CASSFGYRAGYTF.

The gene calls are TRBV4-1 and TRBJ1-2; D may be TRBD1 (5 bases). The V end lost 8 bases, the J end lost 0 bases, and 16 bases lay between the germline ends. Per germline, CDR1 MGHRA and CDR2 YSYEKL. This CDR3 has 15 residues. CDR3 sequence reads: CASREQGGANYGYTF. The CDR3 nucleotides read TGCGCCAGCCGAGAGCAGGGAGGCGCTAACTATGGCTACACCTTC.

V is TRBV25-1 and J is TRBJ1-4; maybe TRBD1 (6 bases). CDR3 length equals 16 residues. The V end lost 4 bases, the J end lost 0 bases, and 12 bases lay between the germline ends. From germline, CDR1 is MGHDK and CDR2 SYGVNS. CDR3 DNA sequence: TGTGCCAGCAGTGTCCCGGACAGCGCAACTAATGAAAAACTGTTTTTT. Protein: CASSVPDSATNEKLFF.

The chain recombines TRBV7-9 with TRBJ2-5; 8 nucleotides line up with TRBD2. V shed 5 bases and J 1 base; nucleotides not matched to a gene: 9. This CDR3 has 16 amino acids. CDR1 SEHNR and CDR2 FQNEAQ come from the germline V gene (reference sequence). The CDR3 DNA follows: TGTGCCAGCAGCCCGAAGCGGGAGTGGGTCCAAGAGACCCAGTACTTC. It translates to CASSPKREWVQETQYF.

V usage is TRBV30 and J usage is TRBJ2-7; TRBD1 is a possible D gene (6 bases). The V gene lost 3 bases and the J gene lost 2 bases, with 29 bases spanning the gap. This CDR3 contains 19 residues. CDR1 is GTSNPN, CDR2 SVGIG, per germline (reference sequence). The CDR3 DNA is TGTGCCTGGAGCAGACTGGGGACACATCTTCCTAATTCTCCCTACGAGCAGTACTTC. Encoded protein: CAWSRLGTHLPNSPYEQYF.

This chain connects TRBV9 to TRBJ1-1; TRBD1 aligns across 9 bases. V dropped 1 base and J dropped 4; count of bases not matched to a gene: 5. In germline, CDR1 is SGDLS, CDR2 YYNGEE. CDR3 size: 15 residues. CDR3 DNA: TGTGCCAGCAGCGTAACAGGGGGCGCGGGCACTGAAGCTTTCTTT. Its translation: CASSVTGGAGTEAFF.

This clone was counted a few times. The rearrangement joins TRBV7-2 to TRBJ2-7; 8 bases map to TRBD2. Trimming took 1 base from V and 6 from J; bases not matched to a gene: 5. The germline CDR1 and CDR2 sequences are SGHTA and FQGNSA. This CDR3 has 14 residues. This CDR3 reads CASSLEEAGVEQYF. The CDR3 nucleotides read TGTGCCAGCAGCTTAGAAGAAGCGGGAGTCGAGCAGTACTTC.

CDR3: CASSYLVSGATDTQYF. CDR3 sequence (DNA): TGTGCCAGCAGCTATTTGGTTAGCGGGGCTACAGATACGCAGTATTTT. This rearrangement joins TRBV5-4 to TRBJ2-3, with 8 positions matching TRBD2. V lost 3 bases, J lost 3 bases, and 9 bases stayed unmatched. Per germline, CDR1 SGHNT and CDR2 YYREEE (reference sequence). The CDR3 has 16 amino acids.

The chain employs TRBV11-2 and TRBJ2-5; 7 nucleotides match TRBD2. The CDR3 is 13 residues long. Germline V lookup: CDR1 SGHAT, CDR2 FQNNGV. V gave up 5 bases and J gave up 4 bases; unmatched junction bases: 4. In DNA, the CDR3 is TGTGCCAGCAGCACACTAGCGTCAGAGACCCAGTACTTC. It specifies CASSTLASETQYF.

CDR3 sequence: CASSFGVQTGGHYEQYF. In nucleotides, the CDR3 is TGTGCCAGCAGCTTCGGAGTTCAGACAGGGGGGCACTACGAGCAGTACTTC. This chain joins TRBV7-9 and TRBJ2-7; 9 nucleotides line up with TRBD1. Germline CDR1 is SEHNR and CDR2 is FQNEAQ (reference sequence). The CDR3 sequence is 17 residues long. Unmatched junction bases numbered 12, after V lost 3 bases and J lost 3 bases.

The chain has TRBV6-5 and TRBJ2-5, with D possibly TRBD2 on 6 matching bases. The CDR3 has 14 amino acids. Germline lookup yields CDR1 MNHEY and CDR2 SVGAGI. Trimming cost V 9 bases and J 5 bases, with 19 bases left between them. The chain's CDR3 is CASHRSRGRETQYF. Written as DNA, the CDR3 is TGTGCCAGTCACCGGTCGCGGGGTCGGGAGACCCAGTACTTC.

This clone was picked up one time. The gene calls are TRBV12-5 and TRBJ2-5, with TRBD2 matching over 11 bases. Germline CDR1 reads LGHNT; CDR2 reads FRNRAP. Unmatched junction bases numbered 9, after V lost 3 bases and J lost 3 bases. There are 17 residues in the CDR3. Here the CDR3 reads CASGFPGLAVSKETQYF. CDR3 nucleotides: TGTGCTAGTGGTTTCCCGGGACTAGCGGTATCGAAAGAGACCCAGTACTTC.